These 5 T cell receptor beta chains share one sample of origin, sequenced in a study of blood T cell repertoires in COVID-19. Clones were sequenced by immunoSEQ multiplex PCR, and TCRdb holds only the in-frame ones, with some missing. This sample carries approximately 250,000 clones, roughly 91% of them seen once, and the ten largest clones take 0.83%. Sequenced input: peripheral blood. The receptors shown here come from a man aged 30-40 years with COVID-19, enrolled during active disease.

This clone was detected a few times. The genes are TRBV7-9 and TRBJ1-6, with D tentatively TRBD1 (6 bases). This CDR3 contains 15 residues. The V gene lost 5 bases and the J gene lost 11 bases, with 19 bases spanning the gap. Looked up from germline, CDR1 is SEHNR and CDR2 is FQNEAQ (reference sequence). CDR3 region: CASSSRGGRETPLHF. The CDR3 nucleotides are TGTGCCAGCAGCAGCCGCGGGGGCAGGGAAACACCCCTCCACTTT.

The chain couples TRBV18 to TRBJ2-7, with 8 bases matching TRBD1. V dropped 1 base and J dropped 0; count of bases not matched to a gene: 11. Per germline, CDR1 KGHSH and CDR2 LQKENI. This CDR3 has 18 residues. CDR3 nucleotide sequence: TGTGCCAGCTCACCACGGTCCTCAGGGACAGGAGCCTCCTACGAGCAGTACTTC. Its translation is CASSPRSSGTGASYEQYF.

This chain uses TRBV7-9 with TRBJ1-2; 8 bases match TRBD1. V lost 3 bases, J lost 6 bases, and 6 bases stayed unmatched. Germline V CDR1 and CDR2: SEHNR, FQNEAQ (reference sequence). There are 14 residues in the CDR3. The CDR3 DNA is TGTGCCAGCAGCTTTGAGGGACAGGCTAATGGCTACACCTTC. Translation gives CASSFEGQANGYTF.

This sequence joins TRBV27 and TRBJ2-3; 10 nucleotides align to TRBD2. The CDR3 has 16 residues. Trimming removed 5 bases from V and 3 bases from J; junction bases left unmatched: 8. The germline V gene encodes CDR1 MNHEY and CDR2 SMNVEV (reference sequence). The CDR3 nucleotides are TGTGCCAGCAGTCGGAGCGGGGGGGCTCCAACAGATACGCAGTATTTT. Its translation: CASSRSGGAPTDTQYF.

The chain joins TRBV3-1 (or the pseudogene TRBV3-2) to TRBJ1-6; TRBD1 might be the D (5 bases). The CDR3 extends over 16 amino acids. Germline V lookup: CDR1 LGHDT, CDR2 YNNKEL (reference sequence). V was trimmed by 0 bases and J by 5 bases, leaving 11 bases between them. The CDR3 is CASSQDGAVNNSPLHF. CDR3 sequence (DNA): TGTGCCAGCAGCCAAGATGGGGCCGTCAATAATTCACCCCTCCACTTT.